One and the same sample provided the 22 T cell receptor beta chains below, sequenced in a study of shared clonotypes between healthy human individuals. Method: immunoSEQ multiplex PCR; TCRdb's copy keeps in-frame clones and lacks some. The sample includes some 1,100,000 clones, 75% to 80% of them seen just once. The source material was memory CD4+ T cells from PBMCs. Subset: CD45RA-negative fraction. The receptors were gathered from a man between 18 and 35 years old in good health. Some clones in this sample may be carry-over from other donors' samples.

Concerning this clone itself: Other nucleotide sequences in the sample specify the same CDR3. This chain uses TRBV18 with TRBJ2-7, with D uncertain. The CDR3 runs to 11 residues. Germline values: CDR1 KGHSH, CDR2 LQKENI. Trimming took off 4 bases at V and 5 bases at J, with 6 bases between the two ends. The DNA of the CDR3 is TGTGCCAGCTCACAGGGCGACGAGCAGTACTTC. It yields the protein CASSQGDEQYF.

The rearrangement links TRBV6-1 to TRBJ2-1, with 10 bases matching TRBD1. Germline-derived CDR1 and CDR2 are MNHNS and SASEGT. The CDR3 is made up of 15 amino acids. V lost 6 bases, J lost 10 bases, and 12 bases stayed unmatched. In nucleotides, the CDR3 is TGTGCCAGCAGGCCCCCGGGACAGGGGAGAAAGGAGCAGTTCTTC. It specifies CASRPPGQGRKEQFF.

In the case of this clone: A read error is likely here: a far larger clone is one base away. The rearrangement uses TRBV25-1 and TRBJ2-7, with no clear D. From germline, CDR1 is MGHDK and CDR2 SYGVNS. V dropped 5 bases and J dropped 0 bases, with 2 bases sitting between them. This CDR3 spans 11 amino acids. CDR3 nucleotides: TGTGCCAGCAGTATCTCCTACGAGCAGTACTTC. This translates into CASSISYEQYF.

The chain links TRBV28 to TRBJ2-1; 8 bases map to TRBD1. CDR3 length equals 17 residues. The trim removed 8 bases at V and 2 bases at J, leaving 14 bases unmatched. CDR1 MDHEN and CDR2 SYDVKM come from the germline V gene. Here the CDR3 DNA reads TGTGCCAGCCGCCGAGACAGGGGCCAAGAAACCTACAATGAGCAGTTCTTC. Translating it yields CASRRDRGQETYNEQFF. Based on the CDR3 plus reference TRBV28 and TRBJ2-1, the full variable domain is DVKVTQSSRYLVKRTGEKVFLECVQDMDHENMFWYRQDPGLGLRLIYFSYDVKMKEKGDIPEGYSVSREKKERFSLILESASTNQTSMYLCASRRDRGQETYNEQFFGPGTRLTVL.

The V call is TRBV6-6, the J call TRBJ2-7, with a tentative D call TRBD2 (6 bases). CDR1 is MNHNY and CDR2 is SVGAGI in the germline V gene (reference sequence). The V gene lost 5 bases and the J gene lost 4 bases, with 15 bases spanning the gap. The CDR3 is 14 residues long. CDR3 sequence: CASSTVLALYEQYF. The DNA of the CDR3 is TGTGCCAGCAGTACTGTACTAGCCCTTTACGAGCAGTACTTC.

The chain has TRBV28 and TRBJ2-7, with 9 positions matching TRBD1. Germline values: CDR1 MDHEN, CDR2 SYDVKM. Trimming removed 6 bases from V and 3 bases from J; junction bases left unmatched: 9. The length of the CDR3 is 15 residues. The CDR3 loop is CASSTAGQGLYEQYF. DNA of the CDR3: TGTGCCAGCAGCACGGCGGGACAGGGACTCTACGAGCAGTACTTC.

The rearrangement uses TRBV15 and TRBJ1-2; D gene ambiguous. V lost 0 bases to trimming and J lost 5 bases, with 7 bases between them. Germline CDR1 reads LNHNV; CDR2 reads YYDKDF (reference sequence). The length of the CDR3 is 13 residues. The CDR3 DNA sequence: TGTGCCACCAGCAGAGATAGGCAGTATGGCTACACCTTC. The encoded protein is CATSRDRQYGYTF.

The chain is built from TRBV7-8 and TRBJ1-3; 7 nucleotides match TRBD1. The trim removed 1 base at V and 2 bases at J, leaving 2 bases unmatched. CDR1 is SGHVS, CDR2 FQNEAQ, per germline. CDR3 length equals 15 residues. The CDR3 DNA sequence: TGTGCCAGCAGCTTAGGAGGGGGCGCTGGAAACACCATATATTTT. This encodes CASSLGGGAGNTIYF.

The chain links TRBV7-3 to TRBJ2-2, with a weak D call TRBD2 (6 bases). The CDR3 covers 13 residues. Between the trimmed V and J ends, which lost 3 bases and 4 bases, there was a span of 6 bases. CDR1 SGHTA and CDR2 FQGTGA come from the germline V gene. The CDR3 reads CASSLTSTGELFF. The CDR3 coding sequence is TGTGCCAGCAGCTTGACTAGCACCGGGGAGCTGTTTTTT.

The rearrangement uses TRBV28 and TRBJ2-7, with 14 bases aligning to TRBD2. The CDR3 covers 16 residues. The V segment lost 10 bases and the J segment 6 bases; nucleotides outside the gene matches: 14. Germline V lookup: CDR1 MDHEN, CDR2 SYDVKM. The CDR3 loop reads CATTGTSGRRGVEQYF. CDR3 nucleotide sequence: TGTGCCACGACCGGGACTAGCGGGAGAAGAGGTGTCGAGCAGTACTTC.

The rearrangement joins TRBV30 to TRBJ2-5; the match to TRBD2 covers 13 bases. The ends lost 1 base at V and 7 bases at J; junction bases unmatched: 9. This CDR3 comprises 16 residues. Germline loops: CDR1 GTSNPN, CDR2 SVGIG (reference sequence). In DNA form, the CDR3 reads TGTGCCTGGAGTGAAGCCCGGACTAGCGGGAGCGGGACCCAGTACTTC. It yields the protein CAWSEARTSGSGTQYF.

This clone was found a few times. The chain carries TRBV6-1 and TRBJ2-7, with 7 positions matching TRBD1. Trimming took 4 bases from V and 0 from J; bases not matched to a gene: 9. CDR1 and CDR2 (germline): MNHNS, SASEGT. The CDR3 runs 16 residues. CDR3 sequence: CASSGAKGGLSYEQYF. Written as DNA, the CDR3 is TGTGCCAGCAGTGGAGCCAAAGGGGGCCTCTCCTACGAGCAGTACTTC.

The rearrangement uses TRBV2 and TRBJ2-1; no definite D call. The CDR3 is made up of 13 amino acids. Looked up from germline, CDR1 is SNHLY and CDR2 is FYNNEI. V lost 4 bases and J lost 12, with 16 bases in between. DNA of the CDR3: TGTGCCAGCAGTGGACCCCTCAGCCGGAGGCAGTTCTTC. Protein sequence: CASSGPLSRRQFF.

J is TRBJ1-5 and V is TRBV27, with TRBD1 as a possible D gene (6 bases). This CDR3 region has 15 residues. Germline V gene lookup returns CDR1 MNHEY and CDR2 SMNVEV (reference sequence). V lost 6 bases to trimming and J lost 1 base, with 13 bases between them. CDR3: CASRPGGASNQPQHF. DNA of the CDR3: TGTGCCAGCAGGCCTGGGGGGGCGAGCAATCAGCCCCAGCATTTT.

This chain connects TRBV19 to TRBJ1-2; maybe TRBD1 (5 bases). V lost 4 bases to trimming and J lost 8 bases, with 14 bases between them. The CDR3 has 13 amino acids. Germline loops: CDR1 LNHDA, CDR2 SQIVND (reference sequence). CDR3 loop: CASSRDLTDGYTF. For the CDR3, the DNA is TGTGCCAGTAGTAGGGACCTCACGGACGGCTACACCTTC.

J is TRBJ1-4 and V is TRBV6-1; D is unclear. V lost 5 bases and J 8 bases, leaving 18 bases between the germline ends. Germline V CDR1 and CDR2: MNHNS, SASEGT. The CDR3 consists of 15 residues. In nucleotides, the CDR3 is TGTGCCAGCAGTTTAGGACGGACTAAAACCGAAAAACTGTTTTTT. Translating it yields CASSLGRTKTEKLFF.

This chain uses TRBV7-2 with TRBJ2-7, with D maybe TRBD1 (5 bases). CDR1 and CDR2 (germline): SGHTA, FQGNSA. This CDR3 spans 16 amino acids. The germline V and J ends were trimmed by 1 base and 1 base, with 14 bases remaining between them. The CDR3 DNA follows: TGTGCCAGCAGCTTAGTCGGGCCAGGGCGTTCCTACGAGCAGTACTTC. This translates into CASSLVGPGRSYEQYF.

J is TRBJ2-7 and V is TRBV7-3; D might be TRBD2 (6 bases). The CDR3 totals 13 residues. Germline-derived CDR1 and CDR2 are SGHTA and FQGTGA. Trimming removed 4 bases at V and 6 bases at J, with 13 bases between. CDR3 region: CASSSVDGGEQYF. DNA of the CDR3: TGTGCCAGCAGCTCCGTGGACGGGGGCGAGCAGTACTTC.

The chain carries TRBV11-3 and TRBJ2-3; 9 nucleotides line up with TRBD1. The CDR3 runs 16 residues. Germline assignment: CDR1 SGHNT and CDR2 YENEEA. V lost 1 base and J lost 4; bases outside the gene matches: 6. CDR3 sequence: CASSLGGQGKADTQYF. CDR3 bases: TGTGCCAGCAGCTTAGGGGGACAGGGAAAAGCAGATACGCAGTATTTT.

This clone was observed a single time. This chain connects TRBV5-6 to TRBJ2-3; unclear D gene. Germline V lookup: CDR1 SGHDT, CDR2 YYEEEE. The CDR3 is made up of 16 amino acids. Between the trimmed V and J ends, which lost 6 bases and 2 bases, there was a span of 19 bases. CDR3 in amino acids: CASTGWSEPITDTQYF. The CDR3 bases are TGTGCCAGCACCGGCTGGAGTGAGCCGATCACAGATACGCAGTATTTT.

V and J are TRBV2 and TRBJ2-7, with D perhaps being TRBD1 or TRBD2 (5 bases each). The germline CDR1 and CDR2 sequences are SNHLY and FYNNEI. Trimming took off 6 bases at V and 6 bases at J, with 21 bases between the two ends. The CDR3 contains 15 residues. DNA for the CDR3: TGTGCCAGCAGATCGGGACCCACCACACCCTCCGAGCAGTACTTC. Translation: CASRSGPTTPSEQYF. The whole variable domain, filled in from reference TRBV2 and TRBJ2-7, reads EPEVTQTPSHQVTQMGQEVILRCVPISNHLYFYWYRQILGQKVEFLVSFYNNEISEKSEIFDDQFSVERPDGSNFTLKIRSTKLEDSAMYFCASRSGPTTPSEQYFGPGTRLTVT.

The chain joins TRBV28 to TRBJ1-4; possibly TRBD1 for D (5 bases). CDR1 and CDR2 from the germline V gene are MDHEN and SYDVKM. The CDR3 totals 16 residues. Trimming shortened V by 4 bases and J by 2 bases, and 14 bases separated the two germline ends. The CDR3 region is CASSSEPGVTNEKLFF. The CDR3 nucleotides are TGTGCCAGCAGTTCGGAACCGGGGGTCACTAATGAAAAACTGTTTTTT.